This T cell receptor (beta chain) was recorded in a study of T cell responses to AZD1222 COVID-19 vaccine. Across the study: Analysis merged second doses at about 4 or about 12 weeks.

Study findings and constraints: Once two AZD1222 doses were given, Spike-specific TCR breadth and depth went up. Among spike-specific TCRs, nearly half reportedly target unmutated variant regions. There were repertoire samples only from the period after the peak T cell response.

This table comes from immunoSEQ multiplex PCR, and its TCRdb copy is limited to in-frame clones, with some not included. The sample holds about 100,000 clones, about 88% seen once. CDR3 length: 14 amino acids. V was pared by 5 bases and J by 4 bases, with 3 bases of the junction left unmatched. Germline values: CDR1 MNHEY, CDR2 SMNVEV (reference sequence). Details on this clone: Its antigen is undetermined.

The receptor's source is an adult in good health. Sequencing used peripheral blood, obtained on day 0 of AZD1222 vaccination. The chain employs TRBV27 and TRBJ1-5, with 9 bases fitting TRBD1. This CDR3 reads CASSPTGGNQPQHF. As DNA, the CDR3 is TGTGCCAGCAGTCCGACAGGGGGAAATCAGCCCCAGCATTTT.